This T cell receptor (beta chain) was sequenced during a study of blood T cell repertoires in COVID-19. Generated by immunoSEQ multiplex PCR, the TCRdb table keeps only in-frame clones and is missing some. The sample has 330,000 or so clones, around 87% seen once. The CDR3 loop spans 13 amino acids. V trimming: 6 bases; J trimming: 4 bases; junction bases outside the gene matches: 4. From germline, CDR1 is MGHRA and CDR2 YSYEKL. The sequence was obtained from a man aged 35 to 55 in a cohort exposed to, infected with or recovered from COVID-19 (not recorded which). The sequenced sample consisted of PBMCs or T cells enriched from blood (not recorded which). The chain couples TRBV4-1 to TRBJ1-1, with TRBD1 identical over 8 bases. In DNA, the CDR3 is TGCGCCAGCAGACAAACAGGGGGCACTGAAGCTTTCTTT. It is translated as CASRQTGGTEAFF.